This T cell receptor beta chain was retrieved from a study of cytomegalovirus exposure and HLA in healthy donors. Amplification used 60 Vbeta primers and 13 Jbeta primers. Using immunoSEQ multiplex PCR, the repertoire was profiled, and TCRdb retains in-frame clones only, with some absent. The repertoire holds over 150,000 clones, with 75% to 90% as singletons. CDR1 and CDR2 from the germline V gene are SGHTA and FQGNSA. The CDR3 is 18 amino acids. Losses at the gene ends were 5 bases for V and 4 bases for J; bases not matched to a gene: 10. This clonotype was sampled from a human donor in good health. The rearrangement joins TRBV7-2 to TRBJ2-2; 13 bases line up with TRBD2. Sequenced input: PBMCs. The CDR3 DNA sequence: TGTGCCAGCAGCCCCACTAGCGGGGGGGCTACTGCCACCGGGGAGCTGTTTTTT. Translation gives CASSPTSGGATATGELFF.